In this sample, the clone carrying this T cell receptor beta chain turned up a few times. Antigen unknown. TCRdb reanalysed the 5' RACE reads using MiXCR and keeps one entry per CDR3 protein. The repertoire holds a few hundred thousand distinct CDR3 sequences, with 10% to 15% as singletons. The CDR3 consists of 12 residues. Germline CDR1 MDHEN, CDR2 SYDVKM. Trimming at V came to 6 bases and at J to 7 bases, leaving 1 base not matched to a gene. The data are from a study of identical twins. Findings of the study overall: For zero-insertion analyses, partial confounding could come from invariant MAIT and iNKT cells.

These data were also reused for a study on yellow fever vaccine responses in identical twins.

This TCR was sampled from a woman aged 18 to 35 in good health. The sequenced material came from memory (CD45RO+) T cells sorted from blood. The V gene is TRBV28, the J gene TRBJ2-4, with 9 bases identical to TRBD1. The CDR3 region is CASRGTGNIQYF. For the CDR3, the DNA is TGTGCCAGCAGAGGGACAGGGAACATTCAGTACTTC.